Listed below are T cell receptor beta chains from one sample, sequenced in a study of blood T cells in healthy people across ages. TCRdb reprocessed the 5' RACE reads with MiXCR, giving one entry per CDR3 protein. This table has some 1,800,000 distinct CDR3 sequences, about two fifths appearing once. The sequencing sample was made of blood. The receptors were sampled from a human donor in good health. Each CDR3 is given with its conserved first and last residue. A D gene is named only where the DNA matches it firmly. Size values are once, few and many counts, or a class for expanded clones, and some rows have none.

j_call v_call clone_size d_call cdr3_aa cdr3_nt
TRBJ2-1 TRBV9 few - CASSVGVGGGEDYNEQFF TGTGCCAGCAGCGTAGGAGTGGGTGGCGGGGAGGACTACAATGAGCAGTTCTTC
TRBJ2-3 TRBV11-2 - - CASSLTEYTQYF TGTGCCAGCAGCTTAACTGAGTATACGCAGTATTTT
TRBJ1-1 TRBV29-1 - - CSVESIMNTEAFF TGCAGCGTTGAAAGTATCATGAACACTGAAGCTTTCTTT
TRBJ2-1 TRBV7-2 many TRBD1 CASSLMGQAYNEQFF TGTGCCAGCAGCTTAATGGGACAGGCGTACAATGAGCAGTTCTTC
TRBJ1-1 TRBV4-2 - - CASSQNLGQIVSTEAFF TGTGCCAGCAGCCAGAACCTCGGGCAAATAGTGAGCACTGAAGCTTTCTTT
TRBJ2-6 TRBV6-9 - - CASSYHLGIPGLQRLSGANVLTF TGTGCCAGCAGTTACCACCTAGGAATTCCGGGACTCCAGCGGCTCTCTGGGGCCAACGTCCTGACTTTC
TRBJ2-5 TRBV15 - - CATSRDPDGEETQYF TGTGCCACCAGCAGAGATCCCGACGGGGAGGAGACCCAGTACTTC
TRBJ2-5 TRBV9 - - CASSVDSGDGETQYF TGTGCCAGCAGCGTAGATTCCGGGGACGGGGAGACCCAGTACTTC
TRBJ1-6 TRBV19 - - CASSTGNGSPLHF TGTGCCAGTAGTACAGGGAATGGGTCACCCCTCCACTTT
TRBJ1-4 TRBV29-1 - - CSFRGPEKLFF TGCAGCTTCCGGGGCCCTGAAAAACTGTTTTTT
TRBJ2-7 TRBV2 few TRBD1 CASNGQEMYEQYF TGTGCCAGCAACGGACAGGAGATGTACGAGCAGTACTTC
TRBJ2-3 TRBV20-1 few - CSAQSVTTDTQYF TGCAGTGCCCAAAGCGTAACAACAGATACGCAGTATTTT
TRBJ2-1 TRBV5-5 many - CASNDGFYNEQFF TGTGCCAGCAACGACGGTTTCTACAATGAGCAGTTCTTC
TRBJ1-2 TRBV6-5 - - CASSCSTNYGYTF TGTGCCAGCAGTTGTTCCACTAACTATGGCTACACCTTC
TRBJ2-1 TRBV30 - TRBD2 CAWSLQRGTYNEQFF TGTGCCTGGAGTCTCCAGCGGGGGACCTACAATGAGCAGTTCTTC
TRBJ1-5 TRBV20-1 few TRBD1 CSARKDRANNQPQHF TGCAGTGCTAGAAAAGACAGGGCAAACAATCAGCCCCAGCATTTT
TRBJ1-5 TRBV5-1 - - CASSQAPGAGQPQHF TGCGCCAGCAGCCAAGCTCCCGGGGCGGGTCAGCCCCAGCATTTT
TRBJ1-2 TRBV18 - TRBD1 CASSQMTGTTNYGYTF TGTGCCAGCTCACAGATGACAGGGACCACTAACTATGGCTACACCTTT
TRBJ2-5 TRBV20-1 many TRBD2 CSAGRLAGEETQYF TGCAGTGCCGGGCGACTAGCGGGAGAAGAGACCCAGTACTTC